This entry lists 17 T cell receptor beta chains sequenced from one sample in a study of regulatory T cells in long-lasting Graves disease. Researchers made TCR beta libraries by using iRepertoire HTBI primers and running Arm-PCR on CDR3 regions. TCRdb redid the calling of the multiplex PCR reads with MiXCR, one entry per CDR3 protein. The sample carries 400,000 to 500,000 distinct CDR3 sequences, around a fifth recorded once. Described time point: persistent/refractory GD, antithyroid drugs over 5 years with positive TRAb. The authors made the TCR library using RNA they extracted from PBMCs. The sample was peripheral blood mononuclear cells (PBMCs), taken when the disease was refractory, from a patient treated with antithyroid drugs. These receptors were collected from a female donor with Graves disease.

In its sample, this clonotype was seen many times. The V call is TRBV6-1, the J call TRBJ1-1; 8 bases fit TRBD1. The CDR3 has 14 residues. Germline loops: CDR1 MNHNS, CDR2 SASEGT. V was pared by 6 bases and J by 4 bases, with 7 bases of the junction left unmatched. CDR3 amino acids: CASSKGQGITEAFF. The CDR3 DNA sequence: TGTGCCAGCAGCAAAGGACAGGGAATCACTGAAGCTTTCTTT.

The chain is built from TRBV5-1 and TRBJ1-1; D might be TRBD1 (6 bases). The CDR3 covers 16 residues. With 4 bases removed from V and 5 bases from J, the gap between germline ends came to 21 bases. Per the germline V gene, CDR1 is SGHRS and CDR2 is YFSETQ. The CDR3 reads CASSPEARGEWTEAFF. The DNA of the CDR3 is TGCGCCAGCAGCCCCGAGGCCAGGGGTGAATGGACTGAAGCTTTCTTT.

With regard to this clonotype: A read error is possible here, since a much larger clone lies one base away. The chain employs TRBV29-1 and TRBJ2-5; D is perhaps TRBD1 or TRBD2 (6 bases each). The ends were cut back, 7 bases at V and 1 base at J, with 19 bases in the middle. The CDR3 runs to 15 residues. Germline V gives CDR1 SQVTM, CDR2 ANQGSEA. CDR3 in DNA: TGCAGCGGAAGAATAGGGGGAGGAAGCCAAGAGACCCAGTACTTC. Protein sequence: CSGRIGGGSQETQYF.

Turning to this clonotype: A much larger clonotype is one base distant, so this may be a read error. V usage is TRBV28 and J usage is TRBJ2-6, with TRBD1 identical over 7 bases. In germline, CDR1 is MDHEN, CDR2 SYDVKM. The CDR3 runs to 16 residues. For the CDR3, the DNA is TGTACCAGCAGTTCCCTCGACAGGGCTGGGGCCAACGTCCTGACTTTC. This gives the protein CTSSSLDRAGANVLTF.

In this sample, this clonotype turned up many times. The chain employs TRBV28 and TRBJ1-2, with 7 nucleotides matching TRBD1. The CDR3 length is 14 residues. The junction had 6 bases not matched to a gene; V was cut back by 5 bases and J by 3 bases. Germline CDR1 and CDR2: MDHEN and SYDVKM. The CDR3 is CASSVPGTDYGYTF. The CDR3 region has the DNA TGTGCCAGCAGTGTCCCCGGGACAGACTATGGCTACACCTTC.

This clonotype was seen ten or more times. The V and J genes are TRBV6-1 and TRBJ2-5; tentatively, D is TRBD2 (5 bases). Trimming left V 7 bases short and J 1 base short, with 10 bases between. The CDR3 is 13 residues long. Germline V gene data show CDR1 as MNHNS and CDR2 as SASEGT. CDR3 sequence reads: CASKVEGQETQYF. The CDR3 nucleotides read TGTGCCAGCAAGGTAGAGGGCCAAGAGACCCAGTACTTC.

This clonotype was observed at least ten times. The rearrangement uses TRBV6-2 or TRBV6-3 and TRBJ1-1, with TRBD1 as a possible D gene (5 bases). CDR1 and CDR2 from the germline V gene are MNHEY and SVGEGT. Trimming cost V 8 bases and J 5 bases, with 24 bases left between them. The CDR3 has 16 residues. The CDR3 sequence: CASLPRGGASGTEAFF. CDR3 sequence (DNA): TGTGCCAGCCTGCCCCGGGGCGGGGCTTCGGGGACTGAAGCTTTCTTT.

In this sample, this clonotype turned up many times. The J gene is TRBJ2-2, the V gene TRBV28; D not resolved. CDR1 and CDR2 from the germline V gene are MDHEN and SYDVKM. Deletions cut 6 bases from V and 1 base from J, with 3 bases between. CDR3 length: 12 amino acids. The CDR3 bases are TGTGCCAGCAGCTTGAACACCGGGGAGCTGTTTTTT. Encoded protein: CASSLNTGELFF.

About this clonotype: A much larger clone is a single base away; this may be a read error. CDR3: CARSLRLLGEKLFF. DNA of the CDR3: TGTGCCCGCAGTCTGCGACTCCTAGGTGAAAAACTGTTTTTT. The V gene is TRBV27, the J gene TRBJ1-4; D not resolved. This CDR3 contains 14 residues. Germline CDR1 MNHEY, CDR2 SMNVEV (reference sequence).

This clonotype was found many times. The gene calls are TRBV6-5 and TRBJ1-1; 7 bases align to TRBD1. CDR3 length: 14 amino acids. Germline V CDR1 and CDR2: MNHEY, SVGAGI. V lost 2 bases to trimming and J lost 1 base; unmatched junction nucleotides: 1. CDR3 bases: TGTGCCAGCAGTTACGGGACAGAGAACACTGAAGCTTTCTTT. The encoded protein is CASSYGTENTEAFF.

This clonotype was found many times. J is TRBJ1-6 and V is TRBV28, with D uncertain. The V and J ends lost 2 bases and 5 bases respectively, with 4 bases between them. The CDR3 is 13 amino acids. Per germline, CDR1 MDHEN and CDR2 SYDVKM. This CDR3 is CASSLRNNSPLHF. CDR3 DNA sequence: TGTGCCAGCAGTTTAAGGAATAATTCACCCCTCCACTTT.

This clonotype was observed at least ten times. The chain is built from TRBV25-1 and TRBJ1-2; 8 bases fit TRBD1. With V trimmed by 5 bases and J by 6 bases, 11 bases remained unmatched. CDR1 and CDR2 (germline): MGHDK, SYGVNS. CDR3 length: 15 amino acids. The CDR3 region has the DNA TGTGCCAGCAGTCAGCGGGCAGGGGGCTTGAATGGCTACACCTTC. Residues: CASSQRAGGLNGYTF.

This clonotype was counted many times. The chain employs TRBV2 and TRBJ2-4; unclear D gene. Trimming cost V 5 bases and J 0 bases, with 11 bases left between them. The CDR3 loop spans 15 amino acids. CDR1 is SNHLY and CDR2 is FYNNEI in the germline V gene. The CDR3 DNA follows: TGTGCCAGCAGTTCCCGGGCTGTAGCCAAAAACATTCAGTACTTC. This gives the protein CASSSRAVAKNIQYF. The variable domain in full, with the rest retrieved from reference TRBV2 and TRBJ2-4, is EPEVTQTPSHQVTQMGQEVILRCVPISNHLYFYWYRQILGQKVEFLVSFYNNEISEKSEIFDDQFSVERPDGSNFTLKIRSTKLEDSAMYFCASSSRAVAKNIQYFGAGTRLSVL.

In its sample, this clonotype was seen many times. CDR3 DNA: TGTGCCAGCAGAACAGGGGGGGGGGAGACCCAGTACTTC. Translation: CASRTGGGETQYF. The gene calls are TRBV27 and TRBJ2-5; a possible D gene is TRBD1 (8 bases). Germline CDR1 MNHEY, CDR2 SMNVEV (reference sequence). CDR3 length: 13 amino acids. V lost 6 bases, J lost 5 bases, and 13 bases lay in between.

The chain recombines TRBV7-8 with TRBJ2-7, with D tentatively TRBD2 (5 bases). Germline V gives CDR1 SGHVS, CDR2 FQNEAQ. V was pared by 5 bases and J by 4 bases, with 21 bases between. This CDR3 comprises 16 residues. DNA for the CDR3: TGTGCCAGCAGCCCCACCTCCTGGACGGGATTTTACGAGCAGTACTTC. Amino acids: CASSPTSWTGFYEQYF. Using reference TRBV7-8 and TRBJ2-7 for the parts outside the CDR3, the full variable domain is GAGVSQSPRYKVAKRGQDVALRCDPISGHVSLFWYQQALGQGPEFLTYFQNEAQLDKSGLPSDRFFAERPEGSVSTLKIQRTQQEDSAVYLCASSPTSWTGFYEQYFGPGTRLTVT.

This clonotype was observed a few times. The chain links TRBV28 to TRBJ2-7; unclear D gene. V lost 6 bases and J 0 bases, leaving 21 bases between the germline ends. The CDR3 loop spans 17 amino acids. In germline, CDR1 is MDHEN, CDR2 SYDVKM. Written as DNA, the CDR3 is TGTGCCAGCAGAGATGGAGCAGGTGATGGAAGCTCCTACGAGCAGTACTTC. As protein: CASRDGAGDGSSYEQYF.

This clonotype was observed a few times. The chain carries TRBV11-2 and TRBJ1-1; D call uncertain. V shed 5 bases and J shed 4 bases, with 17 bases lying between them. The CDR3 covers 15 residues. The V gene's germline CDR1 is SGHAT and CDR2 FQNNGV. CDR3 DNA: TGTGCCAGCAGCCGCGGATTTATTGGAGTCACTGAAGCTTTCTTT. Its translation: CASSRGFIGVTEAFF.